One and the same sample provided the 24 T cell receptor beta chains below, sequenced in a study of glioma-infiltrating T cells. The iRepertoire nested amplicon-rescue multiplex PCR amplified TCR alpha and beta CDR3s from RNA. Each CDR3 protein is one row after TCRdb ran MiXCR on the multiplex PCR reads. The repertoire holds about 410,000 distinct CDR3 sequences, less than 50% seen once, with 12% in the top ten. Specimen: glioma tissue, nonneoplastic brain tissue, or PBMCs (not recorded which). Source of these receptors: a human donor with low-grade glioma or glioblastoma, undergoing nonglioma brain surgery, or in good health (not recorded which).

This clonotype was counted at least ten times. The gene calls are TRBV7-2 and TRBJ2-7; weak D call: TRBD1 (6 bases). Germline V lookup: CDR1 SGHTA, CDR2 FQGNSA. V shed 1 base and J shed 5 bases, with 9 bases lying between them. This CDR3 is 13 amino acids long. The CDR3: CASSLGTENEQYF. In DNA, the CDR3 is TGTGCCAGCAGCTTAGGGACAGAAAACGAGCAGTACTTC. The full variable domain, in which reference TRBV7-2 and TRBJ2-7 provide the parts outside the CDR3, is GAGVSQSPSNKVTEKGKDVELRCDPISGHTALYWYRQSLGQGLEFLIYFQGNSAPDKSGLPSDRFSAERTGGSVSTLTIQRTQQEDSAVYLCASSLGTENEQYFGPGTRLTVT.

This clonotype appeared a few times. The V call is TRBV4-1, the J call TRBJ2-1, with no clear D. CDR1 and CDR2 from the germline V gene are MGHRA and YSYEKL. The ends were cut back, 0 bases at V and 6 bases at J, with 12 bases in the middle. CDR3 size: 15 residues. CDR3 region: CASSQEYGPANEQFF. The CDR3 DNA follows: TGCGCCAGCAGCCAAGAGTACGGCCCCGCCAATGAGCAGTTCTTC.

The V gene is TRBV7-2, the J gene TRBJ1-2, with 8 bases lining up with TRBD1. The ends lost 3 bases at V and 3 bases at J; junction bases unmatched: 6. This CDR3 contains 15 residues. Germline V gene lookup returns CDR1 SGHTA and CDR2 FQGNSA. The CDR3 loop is CASSLKDRVDYGYTF. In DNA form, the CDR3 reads TGTGCCAGCAGCTTGAAGGACAGGGTTGACTATGGCTACACCTTC.

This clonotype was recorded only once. Here the CDR3 reads CASSPGTRGRNEQFF. In DNA, the CDR3 is TGTGCCAGCAGTCCCGGGACTAGAGGACGCAATGAGCAGTTCTTC. The chain joins TRBV27 to TRBJ2-1, with TRBD2 identical over 8 bases. This CDR3 comprises 15 residues. J lost 6 bases, V lost 5 bases, and 9 bases had no gene match. The germline gives CDR1 MNHEY, CDR2 SMNVEV (reference sequence).

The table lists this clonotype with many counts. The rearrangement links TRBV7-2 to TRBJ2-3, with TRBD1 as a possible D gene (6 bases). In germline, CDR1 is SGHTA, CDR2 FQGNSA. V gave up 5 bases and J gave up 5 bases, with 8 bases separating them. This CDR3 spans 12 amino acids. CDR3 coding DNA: TGTGCCAGCAGCATAGGGGGAGATACGCAGTATTTT. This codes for CASSIGGDTQYF.

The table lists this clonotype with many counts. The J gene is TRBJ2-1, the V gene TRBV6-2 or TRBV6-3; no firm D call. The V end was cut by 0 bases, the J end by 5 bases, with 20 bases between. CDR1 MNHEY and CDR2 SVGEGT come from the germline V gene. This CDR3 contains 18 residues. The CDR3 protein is CASSYSIRSISADNEQFF. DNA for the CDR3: TGTGCCAGCAGTTACTCCATACGTTCGATTTCAGCTGACAATGAGCAGTTCTTC.

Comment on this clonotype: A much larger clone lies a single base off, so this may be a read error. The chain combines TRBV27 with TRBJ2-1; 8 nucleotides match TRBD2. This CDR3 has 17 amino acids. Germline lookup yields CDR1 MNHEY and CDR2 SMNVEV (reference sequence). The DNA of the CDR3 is TGTGACAGCAGGCCGCACACTAGCGGCAGCTCCTACAATGAGCAGTTCTTC. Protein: CDSRPHTSGSSYNEQFF.

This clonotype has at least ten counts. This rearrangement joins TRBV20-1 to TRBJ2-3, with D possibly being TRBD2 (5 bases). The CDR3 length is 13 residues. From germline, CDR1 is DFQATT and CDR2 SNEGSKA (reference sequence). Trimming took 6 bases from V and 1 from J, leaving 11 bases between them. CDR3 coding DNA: TGCAGTGCCGCGGGCGGTGGCACAGATACGCAGTATTTT. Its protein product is CSAAGGGTDTQYF.

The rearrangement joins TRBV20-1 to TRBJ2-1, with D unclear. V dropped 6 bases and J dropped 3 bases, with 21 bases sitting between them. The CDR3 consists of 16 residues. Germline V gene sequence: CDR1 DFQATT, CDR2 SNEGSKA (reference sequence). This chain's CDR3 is CSATTLLAYRYNEQFF. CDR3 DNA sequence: TGCAGTGCCACCACCCTTTTAGCTTACCGCTACAATGAGCAGTTCTTC.

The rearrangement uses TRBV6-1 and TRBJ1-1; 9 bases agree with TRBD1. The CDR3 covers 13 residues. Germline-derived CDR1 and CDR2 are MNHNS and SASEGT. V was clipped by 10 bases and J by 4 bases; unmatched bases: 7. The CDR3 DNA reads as TGTGCCATCACAAGACAGGGGGGCACTGAAGCTTTCTTT. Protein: CAITRQGGTEAFF.

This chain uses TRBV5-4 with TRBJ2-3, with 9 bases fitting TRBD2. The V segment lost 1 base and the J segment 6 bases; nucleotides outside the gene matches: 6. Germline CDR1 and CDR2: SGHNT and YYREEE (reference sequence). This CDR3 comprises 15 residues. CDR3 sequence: CASSLRTSVRDTQYF. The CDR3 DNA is TGTGCCAGCAGCTTGAGGACTAGCGTGAGGGATACGCAGTATTTT.

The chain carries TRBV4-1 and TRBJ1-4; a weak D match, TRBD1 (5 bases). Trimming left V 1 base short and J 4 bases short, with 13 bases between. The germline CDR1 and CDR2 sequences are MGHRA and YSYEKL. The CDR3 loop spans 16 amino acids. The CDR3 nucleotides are TGCGCCAGCAGCCAAGGGGCGCGGAGGGGTAATGAAAAACTGTTTTTT. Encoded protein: CASSQGARRGNEKLFF.

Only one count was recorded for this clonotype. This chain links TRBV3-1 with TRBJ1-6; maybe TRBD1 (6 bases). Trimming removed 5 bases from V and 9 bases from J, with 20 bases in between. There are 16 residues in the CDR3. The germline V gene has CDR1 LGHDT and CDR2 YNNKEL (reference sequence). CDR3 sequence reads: CASSAQQGSSTSPLHF. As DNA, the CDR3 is TGTGCCAGCAGCGCACAACAGGGTTCGTCGACTTCACCCCTCCACTTT. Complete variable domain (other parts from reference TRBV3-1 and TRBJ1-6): DTAVSQTPKYLVTQMGNDKSIKCEQNLGHDTMYWYKQDSKKFLKIMFSYNNKELIINETVPNRFSPKSPDKAHLNLHINSLELGDSAVYFCASSAQQGSSTSPLHFGNGTRLTVT.

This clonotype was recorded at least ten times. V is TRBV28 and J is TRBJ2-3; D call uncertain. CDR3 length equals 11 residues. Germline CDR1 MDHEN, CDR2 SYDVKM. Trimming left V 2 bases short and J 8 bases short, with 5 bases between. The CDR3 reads CASSLLGTQYF. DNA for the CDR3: TGTGCCAGCAGTTTACTTGGTACGCAGTATTTT.

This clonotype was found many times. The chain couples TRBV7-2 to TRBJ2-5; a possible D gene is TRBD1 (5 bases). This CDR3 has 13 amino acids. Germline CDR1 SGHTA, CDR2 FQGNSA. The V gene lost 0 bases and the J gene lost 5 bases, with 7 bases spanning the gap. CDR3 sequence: CASSLARQETQYF. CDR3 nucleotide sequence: TGTGCCAGCAGCTTAGCGCGACAGGAGACCCAGTACTTC.

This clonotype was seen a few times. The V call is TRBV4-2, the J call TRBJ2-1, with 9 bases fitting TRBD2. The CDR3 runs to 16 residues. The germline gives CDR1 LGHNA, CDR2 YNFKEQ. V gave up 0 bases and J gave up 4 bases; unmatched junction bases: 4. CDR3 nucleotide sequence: TGTGCCAGCAGCCAAGAGTCTAGCGGGGCTTACAATGAGCAGTTCTTC. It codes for CASSQESSGAYNEQFF.

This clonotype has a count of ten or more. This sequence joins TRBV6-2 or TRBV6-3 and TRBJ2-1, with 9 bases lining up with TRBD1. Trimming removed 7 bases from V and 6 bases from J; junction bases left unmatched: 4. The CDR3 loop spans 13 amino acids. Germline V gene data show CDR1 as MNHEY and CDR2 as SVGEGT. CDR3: CASTRTGANEQFF. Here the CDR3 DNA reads TGTGCCAGCACCCGGACAGGGGCCAATGAGCAGTTCTTC.

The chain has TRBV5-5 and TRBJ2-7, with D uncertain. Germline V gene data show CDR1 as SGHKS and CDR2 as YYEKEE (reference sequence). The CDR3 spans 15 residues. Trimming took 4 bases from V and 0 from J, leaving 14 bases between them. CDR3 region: CASSLDHLSSYEQYF. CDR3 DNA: TGTGCCAGCAGCCTGGACCACTTGAGCTCCTACGAGCAGTACTTC.

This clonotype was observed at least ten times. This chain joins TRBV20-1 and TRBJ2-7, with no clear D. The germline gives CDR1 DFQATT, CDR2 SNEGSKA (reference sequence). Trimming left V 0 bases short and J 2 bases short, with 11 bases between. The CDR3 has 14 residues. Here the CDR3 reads CSARDRAVTYEQYF. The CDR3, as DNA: TGCAGTGCTAGAGATAGAGCAGTCACCTACGAGCAGTACTTC.

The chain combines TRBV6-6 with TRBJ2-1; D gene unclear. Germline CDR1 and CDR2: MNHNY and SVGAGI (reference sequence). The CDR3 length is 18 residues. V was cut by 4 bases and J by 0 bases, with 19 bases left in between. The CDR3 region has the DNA TGTGCCAGCAGTTTCGATGGGCGGTACCAAAGCTCCTACAATGAGCAGTTCTTC. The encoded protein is CASSFDGRYQSSYNEQFF.

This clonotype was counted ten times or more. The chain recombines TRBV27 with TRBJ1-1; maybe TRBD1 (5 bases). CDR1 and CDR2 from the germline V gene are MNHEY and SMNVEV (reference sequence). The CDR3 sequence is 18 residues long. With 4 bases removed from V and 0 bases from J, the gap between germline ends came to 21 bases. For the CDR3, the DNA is TGTGCCAGCAGTTCGAGGGGCGGTGGGTGGGCCTTGAACACTGAAGCTTTCTTT. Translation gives CASSSRGGGWALNTEAFF.

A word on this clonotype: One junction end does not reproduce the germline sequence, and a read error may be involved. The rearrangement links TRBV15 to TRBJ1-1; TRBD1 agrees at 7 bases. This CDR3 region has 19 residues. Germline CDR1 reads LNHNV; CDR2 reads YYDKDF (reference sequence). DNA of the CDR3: TGTGCCACCAGCAGAGATCCCCTCGGCGCCGGGACAGAAAACACTGAAGATTTCTTT. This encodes CATSRDPLGAGTENTEDFF.

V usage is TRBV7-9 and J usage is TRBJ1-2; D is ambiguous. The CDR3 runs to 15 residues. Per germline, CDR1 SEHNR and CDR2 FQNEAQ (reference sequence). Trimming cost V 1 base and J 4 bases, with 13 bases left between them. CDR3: CASSLEEGYSYGYTF. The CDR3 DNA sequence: TGTGCCAGCAGCTTAGAGGAGGGCTATAGCTATGGCTACACCTTC.

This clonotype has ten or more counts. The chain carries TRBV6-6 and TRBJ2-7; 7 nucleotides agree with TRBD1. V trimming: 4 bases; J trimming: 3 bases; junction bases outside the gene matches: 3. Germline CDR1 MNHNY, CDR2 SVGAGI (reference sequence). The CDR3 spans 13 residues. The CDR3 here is CASSSGQDYEQYF. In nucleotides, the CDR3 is TGTGCCAGCAGTTCCGGACAGGACTACGAGCAGTACTTC.